The 24 T cell receptor beta chains below come from one sample, sequenced in a study of blood T cell repertoires in COVID-19. Here immunoSEQ multiplex PCR was the method, and the copy in TCRdb shows in-frame clones only, minus some. The data contain about 110,000 clones, 85% of them singletons. Sequencing was performed on peripheral blood. The receptors stem from a man aged 50-60 years with acute or convalescent COVID-19.

In nucleotides, the CDR3 is TGTGCCAGCAGCTCCAGAGGCGATCAGCCCCAGCATTTT. Its translation: CASSSRGDQPQHF. The V and J genes are TRBV13 and TRBJ1-5; D ambiguous. The CDR3 contains 13 residues. Deletions cut 4 bases from V and 5 bases from J, with 9 bases between. The V gene's germline CDR1 is PRHDT and CDR2 FYEKMQ (reference sequence).

The V and J genes are TRBV20-1 and TRBJ2-7; no definite D call. The CDR3 totals 14 residues. The germline V gene encodes CDR1 DFQATT and CDR2 SNEGSKA (reference sequence). V was shortened by 3 bases and J by 6 bases, with 18 bases between the two germline ends. CDR3 region: CSASYSYSSLEQYF. CDR3 bases: TGCAGTGCTAGTTACTCCTACTCCTCCCTCGAGCAGTACTTC.

J is TRBJ2-1 and V is TRBV7-8, with 12 positions matching TRBD2. CDR1 is SGHVS, CDR2 FQNEAQ, per germline. J was trimmed by 8 bases and V by 1 base; bases with no gene match: 6. The CDR3 totals 16 residues. CDR3 DNA: TGTGCCAGCAGCTTAGATCTAGCGGGGGGGCGAGATGAGCAGTTCTTC. This sequence encodes CASSLDLAGGRDEQFF.

The chain uses TRBV27 and TRBJ2-1; 7 positions agree with TRBD2. V trimming: 6 bases; J trimming: 2 bases; junction bases outside the gene matches: 7. CDR3 size: 15 residues. Germline CDR1 reads MNHEY; CDR2 reads SMNVEV (reference sequence). The DNA of the CDR3 is TGTGCCAGCAGCCAAACTAGCGTCCCCTACAATGAGCAGTTCTTC. It yields the protein CASSQTSVPYNEQFF.

The V call is TRBV7-9, the J call TRBJ1-2, with 8 bases aligning to TRBD1. With V trimmed by 1 base and J by 7 bases, 8 bases remained unmatched. There are 15 residues in the CDR3. CDR1 is SEHNR, CDR2 FQNEAQ, per germline (reference sequence). CDR3 amino acids: CASSLGDRGAFGYTF. The CDR3 region has the DNA TGTGCCAGCAGCTTAGGAGACAGGGGAGCATTTGGCTACACCTTC.

The gene calls are TRBV19 and TRBJ1-1, with a weak D call TRBD1 (5 bases). The germline V gene has CDR1 LNHDA and CDR2 SQIVND (reference sequence). The V gene lost 7 bases and the J gene lost 4 bases, with 13 bases spanning the gap. CDR3 length: 13 amino acids. The CDR3 is CASTVGASTEAFF. Written as DNA, the CDR3 is TGTGCCAGTACCGTAGGGGCCTCCACTGAAGCTTTCTTT.

The chain has TRBV3-1 (or the pseudogene TRBV3-2) and TRBJ2-7; tentative D call: TRBD1 (6 bases). The germline V gene has CDR1 LGHDT and CDR2 YNNKEL (reference sequence). This CDR3 has 14 amino acids. V dropped 4 bases and J dropped 4 bases, with 14 bases sitting between them. CDR3 nucleotides: TGTGCCAGCAGCCTAAAGACAGGCACGTACGAGCAGTACTTC. Translating gives CASSLKTGTYEQYF.

This chain uses TRBV5-6 with TRBJ1-6, with a weak D call TRBD1 (6 bases). Germline-derived CDR1 and CDR2 are SGHDT and YYEEEE. Between the trimmed V and J ends, which lost 4 bases and 5 bases, there was a span of 13 bases. This CDR3 is built from 15 residues. CDR3 residues: CASSRGQPNNSPLHF. The CDR3 DNA is TGTGCCAGCAGCCGTGGACAGCCCAATAATTCACCCCTCCACTTT.

The chain is built from TRBV9 and TRBJ1-4; D is unclear. The germline V and J ends were trimmed by 0 bases and 4 bases, with 10 bases remaining between them. CDR1 SGDLS and CDR2 YYNGEE come from the germline V gene. There are 15 residues in the CDR3. The CDR3, as DNA: TGTGCCAGCAGCGTAGAGACGGGGATTAATGAAAAACTGTTTTTT. This gives the protein CASSVETGINEKLFF.

This chain joins TRBV4-2 and TRBJ1-2; 9 bases map to TRBD1. The length of the CDR3 is 12 residues. Unmatched junction bases numbered 4, after V lost 0 bases and J lost 14 bases. Germline loops: CDR1 LGHNA, CDR2 YNFKEQ. The CDR3 spells CASSQEGQGRTF. For the CDR3, the DNA is TGTGCCAGCAGCCAAGAGGGACAGGGTAGGACCTTC.

The genes are TRBV2 and TRBJ1-2, with D possibly TRBD1 on 6 matching bases. V lost 6 bases to trimming and J lost 8 bases, with 16 bases between them. This CDR3 has 13 residues. Per the germline V gene, CDR1 is SNHLY and CDR2 is FYNNEI. The CDR3 coding sequence is TGTGCCAGCAGCTTCATAGGGGGGGAAGGCTACACCTTC. It encodes CASSFIGGEGYTF.

The chain joins TRBV10-2 to TRBJ1-1; D is uncertain. The germline gives CDR1 WSHSY, CDR2 SAAADI. Trimming shortened V by 5 bases and J by 1 base, and 8 bases separated the two germline ends. The CDR3 sequence is 13 residues long. The CDR3 is CASSPQKNTEAFF. For the CDR3, the DNA is TGCGCCAGCAGTCCCCAGAAGAACACTGAAGCTTTCTTT.

The V gene is TRBV5-1, the J gene TRBJ1-6; D is uncertain. The CDR3 runs 15 residues. Germline values: CDR1 SGHRS, CDR2 YFSETQ. Trimming left V 5 bases short and J 0 bases short, with 9 bases between. Here the CDR3 reads CASSTESSYNSPLHF. DNA for the CDR3: TGCGCCAGCAGTACAGAAAGCTCCTATAATTCACCCCTCCACTTT.

This clone was counted only a few times. The CDR3 sequence is CASSQGRGGRDYNEQFF. The CDR3, as DNA: TGCGCCAGCAGCCAAGGTCGCGGCGGGCGGGACTACAATGAGCAGTTCTTC. The chain combines TRBV4-1 with TRBJ2-1; a possible D gene is TRBD2 (6 bases). Trimming removed 1 base from V and 3 bases from J, with 16 bases in between. Germline V gene data show CDR1 as MGHRA and CDR2 as YSYEKL. The CDR3 length is 17 residues.

V gene TRBV28 combines with J gene TRBJ2-1, with 12 bases aligning to TRBD2. This CDR3 is 15 amino acids long. Germline lookup yields CDR1 MDHEN and CDR2 SYDVKM. The trim removed 5 bases at V and 13 bases at J, leaving 12 bases unmatched. CDR3 amino acids: CASSHHRTSGMYQFF. In DNA, the CDR3 is TGTGCCAGCAGTCACCATCGGACTAGCGGGATGTACCAGTTCTTC.

This chain uses TRBV5-1 with TRBJ1-2; TRBD1 is a possible D gene (6 bases). The CDR3 totals 15 residues. Looked up from germline, CDR1 is SGHRS and CDR2 is YFSETQ. Deletions cut 4 bases from V and 4 bases from J, with 17 bases between. This CDR3 reads CASSLRQGLLYGYTF. The CDR3 nucleotides are TGCGCCAGCAGCCTCAGGCAGGGGCTTCTCTATGGCTACACCTTC.

J is TRBJ1-2 and V is TRBV7-2; tentative D call: TRBD1 (5 bases). V lost 5 bases to trimming and J lost 2 bases, with 12 bases between them. CDR1 is SGHTA and CDR2 is FQGNSA in the germline V gene. This CDR3 spans 14 amino acids. The CDR3 sequence: CASSLMQGNYGYTF. The CDR3 DNA sequence: TGTGCCAGCAGCCTAATGCAGGGCAACTATGGCTACACCTTC.

This chain uses TRBV2 with TRBJ1-6, with 10 positions matching TRBD1. CDR1 is SNHLY and CDR2 is FYNNEI in the germline V gene. Germline trimming cut 6 bases from V and 1 base from J; bases unmatched to any gene: 18. The CDR3 sequence is 21 residues long. The CDR3 bases are TGTGCCAGCAGGGCTCCAACCGGGACAGGGGTTGGAGGGTCCTATAATTCACCCCTCCACTTT. Protein product: CASRAPTGTGVGGSYNSPLHF.

This chain joins TRBV6-4 and TRBJ2-3, with 7 nucleotides matching TRBD1. V was clipped by 5 bases and J by 4 bases; unmatched bases: 9. This CDR3 has 15 residues. Germline V gives CDR1 MRHNA, CDR2 SNTAGT. Here the CDR3 DNA reads TGTGCCAGCAGTCCAAAAGGGCAGGGGGCAGATACGCAGTATTTT. As protein: CASSPKGQGADTQYF.

V gene TRBV19 combines with J gene TRBJ2-7, with a tentative D call TRBD2 (5 bases). In germline, CDR1 is LNHDA, CDR2 SQIVND (reference sequence). V was clipped by 7 bases and J by 2 bases, with 15 bases between them. The CDR3 loop spans 14 amino acids. The CDR3 region has the DNA TGTGCCAGTACCACCCGCGGGCCACCCTACGAGCAGTACTTC. This sequence encodes CASTTRGPPYEQYF.

The chain couples TRBV7-8 to TRBJ1-2; 9 nucleotides match TRBD1. Per the germline V gene, CDR1 is SGHVS and CDR2 is FQNEAQ. The trim removed 5 bases at V and 6 bases at J, leaving 4 bases unmatched. This CDR3 comprises 13 residues. The CDR3 loop reads CASSETGGHGYTF. The DNA of the CDR3 is TGTGCCAGCAGCGAAACAGGGGGCCATGGCTACACCTTC.

CDR3 coding DNA: TGTGCCAGCAGCTATAGAGGTCGGACTAGCGGGAGTGACGAGCAGTACTTC. Translation gives CASSYRGRTSGSDEQYF. This chain joins TRBV11-2 and TRBJ2-7, with TRBD2 identical over 13 bases. The CDR3 loop spans 17 amino acids. From germline, CDR1 is SGHAT and CDR2 FQNNGV. V lost 4 bases and J lost 5; bases outside the gene matches: 11.

This clone came up once. Here the CDR3 DNA reads TGTGCCAGCAGTTTTTATTCTATCGGGGGGGCGGGAGATACGCAGTATTTT. Translation: CASSFYSIGGAGDTQYF. The gene calls are TRBV28 and TRBJ2-3; 8 nucleotides line up with TRBD2. The junction had 13 bases not matched to a gene; V was cut back by 3 bases and J by 5 bases. CDR1 MDHEN and CDR2 SYDVKM come from the germline V gene. The CDR3 sequence is 17 residues long.

This clone occurred a few times. This chain uses TRBV12-3 or TRBV12-4 with TRBJ1-5; no clear D. V was trimmed by 3 bases and J by 9 bases, leaving 9 bases between them. CDR3 size: 12 residues. CDR3 region: CASSLGAGPQHF. The DNA for the CDR3 is TGTGCCAGCAGTTTGGGAGCCGGGCCCCAGCATTTT.